The following is a T cell receptor (beta chain) sequence with its context. The antigen remains unidentified. The data were taken from a study of T cell responses to AZD1222 COVID-19 vaccine. Study overall: Second-dose recipients at about 4 or about 12 weeks were treated as one pooled group.

Study conclusions and caveats: Repertoire sampling happened only post peak T cell response. Spike was spanned by vaccine-associated CD4 TCRs, with dominance at 160-218 and 743-854.

The repertoire was sequenced with immunoSEQ multiplex PCR; TCRdb's copy has only in-frame clones and lacks some. The sample holds 100,000 or so clones, about 89% seen once. Deletions cut 0 bases from V and 7 bases from J, with 8 bases between. The CDR3 runs to 14 residues. The germline CDR1 and CDR2 sequences are SGDLS and YYNGEE. This sequence originates from an adult in good health. The V call is TRBV9, the J call TRBJ1-6; D is undetermined. The material was peripheral blood, obtained on day 0 of AZD1222 vaccination. CDR3 protein: CASSVGNWNSPLHF. CDR3 bases: TGTGCCAGCAGCGTAGGTAATTGGAATTCACCCCTCCACTTT. Full variable domain (missing parts from reference TRBV9 and TRBJ1-6): DSGVTQTPKHLITATGQRVTLRCSPRSGDLSVYWYQQSLDQGLQFLIQYYNGEERAKGNILERFSAQQFPDLHSELNLSSLELGDSALYFCASSVGNWNSPLHFGNGTRLTVT.